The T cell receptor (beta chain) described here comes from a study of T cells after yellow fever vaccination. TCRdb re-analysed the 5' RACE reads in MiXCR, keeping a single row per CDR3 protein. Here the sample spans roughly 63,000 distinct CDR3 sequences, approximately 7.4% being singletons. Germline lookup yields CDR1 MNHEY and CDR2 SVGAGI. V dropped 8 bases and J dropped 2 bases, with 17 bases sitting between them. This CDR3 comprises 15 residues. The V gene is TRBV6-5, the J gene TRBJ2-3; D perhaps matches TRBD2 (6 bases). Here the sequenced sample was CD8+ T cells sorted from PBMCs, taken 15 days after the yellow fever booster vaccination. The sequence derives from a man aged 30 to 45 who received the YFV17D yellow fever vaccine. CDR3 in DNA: TGTGCCAGCTGCCTACTAGCAGGAGACACAGATACGCAGTATTTT. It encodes CASCLLAGDTDTQYF.